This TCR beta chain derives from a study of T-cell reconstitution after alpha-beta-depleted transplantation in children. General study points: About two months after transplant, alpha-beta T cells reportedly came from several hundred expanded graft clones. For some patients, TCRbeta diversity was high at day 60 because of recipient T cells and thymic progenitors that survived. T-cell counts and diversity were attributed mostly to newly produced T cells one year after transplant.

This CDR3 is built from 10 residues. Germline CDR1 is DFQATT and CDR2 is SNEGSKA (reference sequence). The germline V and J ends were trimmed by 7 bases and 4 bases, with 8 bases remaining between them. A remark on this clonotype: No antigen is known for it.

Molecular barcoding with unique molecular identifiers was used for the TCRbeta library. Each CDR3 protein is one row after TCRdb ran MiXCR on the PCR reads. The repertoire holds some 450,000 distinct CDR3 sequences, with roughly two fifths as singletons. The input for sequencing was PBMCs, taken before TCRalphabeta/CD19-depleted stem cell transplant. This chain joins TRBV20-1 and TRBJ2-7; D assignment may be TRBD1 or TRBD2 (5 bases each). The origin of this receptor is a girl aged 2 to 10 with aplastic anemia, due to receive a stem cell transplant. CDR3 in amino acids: CSGGWYEQYF. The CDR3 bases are TGCAGTGGGGGGTGGTACGAGCAGTACTTC.